Below, 4 T cell receptor beta chains from the same sample are listed, as sequenced in a study of T-cell reconstitution after alpha-beta-depleted transplantation in children. Using unique molecular identifiers, the investigators prepared the TCRbeta library. TCRdb itself ran the PCR reads through MiXCR, one entry per CDR3 protein. The repertoire holds 170,000 or so distinct CDR3 sequences, about 6.3% seen once, with 3% in the top ten. The source was PBMCs from the stem cell graft donor, collected from the stem cell graft. These receptors originate from a human donor who donated a stem cell graft to a child with Wiskott-Aldrich syndrome.

In its sample, this clonotype was seen many times. The V gene is TRBV12-3 or TRBV12-4, the J gene TRBJ1-5, with 7 bases fitting TRBD1. The V segment lost 3 bases and the J segment 12 bases; nucleotides outside the gene matches: 5. This CDR3 has 12 amino acids. As DNA, the CDR3 is TGTGCCAGCAGTTTTTCAGGGGGGAGCCAGCATTTT. Its protein is CASSFSGGSQHF.

The rearrangement joins TRBV29-1 to TRBJ2-6; possible D gene TRBD2, 6 bases. CDR3 length: 13 residues. The germline V gene has CDR1 SQVTM and CDR2 ANQGSEA. As DNA, the CDR3 is TGCGGAGGGCAGCACTCTGGGGCCAACGTCCTGACTTTC. Its translation is CGGQHSGANVLTF.

The sample holds many counts of this clonotype. The rearrangement uses TRBV29-1 and TRBJ2-7; tentative D call: TRBD1 (5 bases). This CDR3 contains 10 residues. Looked up from germline, CDR1 is SQVTM and CDR2 is ANQGSEA. Trimming stripped 4 bases from V and 8 bases from J, with 9 bases between. The CDR3 DNA reads as TGCAGCGTTGGGACACCAAAGCAGTACTTC. Amino acids: CSVGTPKQYF.

This clonotype was observed many times. The J gene is TRBJ2-7, the V gene TRBV2; 15 bases match TRBD2. CDR1 and CDR2 from the germline V gene are SNHLY and FYNNEI. The CDR3 totals 15 residues. J lost 7 bases, V lost 4 bases, and 5 bases had no gene match. CDR3 bases: TGTGCCAGCAGTGTCCTCGGGACTAGCGGGAGGGAGCAGTACTTC. Protein: CASSVLGTSGREQYF.